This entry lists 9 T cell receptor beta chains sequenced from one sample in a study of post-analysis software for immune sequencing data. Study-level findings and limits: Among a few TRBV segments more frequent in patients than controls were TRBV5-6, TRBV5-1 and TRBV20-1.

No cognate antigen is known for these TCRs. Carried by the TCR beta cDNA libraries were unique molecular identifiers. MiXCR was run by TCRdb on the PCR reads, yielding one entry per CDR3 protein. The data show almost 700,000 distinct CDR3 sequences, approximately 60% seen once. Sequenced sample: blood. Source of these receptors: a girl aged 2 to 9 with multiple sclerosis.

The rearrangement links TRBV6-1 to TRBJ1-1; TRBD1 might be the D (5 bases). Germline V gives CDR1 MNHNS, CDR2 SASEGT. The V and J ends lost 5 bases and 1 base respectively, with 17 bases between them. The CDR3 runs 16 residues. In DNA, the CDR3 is TGTGCCAGCAGTTTACAGATCAGGGCAAAGAACACTGAAGCTTTCTTT. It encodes CASSLQIRAKNTEAFF.

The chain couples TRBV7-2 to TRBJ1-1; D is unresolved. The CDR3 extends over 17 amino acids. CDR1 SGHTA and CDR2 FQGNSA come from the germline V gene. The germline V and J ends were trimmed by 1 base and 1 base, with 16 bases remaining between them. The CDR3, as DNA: TGTGCCAGCAGCTTAGGGAGAATGGAACAGCCGAACACTGAAGCTTTCTTT. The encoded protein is CASSLGRMEQPNTEAFF.

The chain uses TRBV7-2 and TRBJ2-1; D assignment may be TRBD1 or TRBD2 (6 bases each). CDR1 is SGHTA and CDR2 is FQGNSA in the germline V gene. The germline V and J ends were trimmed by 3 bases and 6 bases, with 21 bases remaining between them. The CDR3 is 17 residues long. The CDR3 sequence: CASSLPNEGGFRNEQFF. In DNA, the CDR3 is TGTGCCAGCAGCTTGCCCAATGAGGGGGGTTTTCGCAATGAGCAGTTCTTC.

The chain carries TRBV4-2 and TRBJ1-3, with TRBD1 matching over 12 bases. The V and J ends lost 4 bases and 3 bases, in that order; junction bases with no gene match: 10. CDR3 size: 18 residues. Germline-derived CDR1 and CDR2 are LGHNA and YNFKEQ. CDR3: CASSLSTGTGGSGNTIYF. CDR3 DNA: TGTGCCAGCAGCCTGTCGACCGGGACAGGGGGCAGTGGAAACACCATATATTTT.

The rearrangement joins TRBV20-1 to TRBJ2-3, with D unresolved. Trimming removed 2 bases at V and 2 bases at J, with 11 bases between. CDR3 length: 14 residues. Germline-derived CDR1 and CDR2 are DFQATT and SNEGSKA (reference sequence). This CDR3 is CSARPPIYTDTQYF. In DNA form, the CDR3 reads TGCAGTGCTAGACCTCCTATATACACAGATACGCAGTATTTT.

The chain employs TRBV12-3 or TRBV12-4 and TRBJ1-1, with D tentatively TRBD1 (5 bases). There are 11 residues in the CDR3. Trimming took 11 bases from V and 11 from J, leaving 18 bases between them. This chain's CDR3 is CAGTLGHPAFF. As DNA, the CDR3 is TGTGCCGGCACCCTAGGACACCCGGCTTTCTTT.

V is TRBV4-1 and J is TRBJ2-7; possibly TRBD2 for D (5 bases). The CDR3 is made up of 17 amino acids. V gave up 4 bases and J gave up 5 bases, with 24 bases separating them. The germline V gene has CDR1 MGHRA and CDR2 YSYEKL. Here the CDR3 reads CASSPSPSRSWADEQYF. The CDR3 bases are TGCGCCAGCAGCCCCTCGCCTAGCAGGAGTTGGGCCGACGAGCAGTACTTC.

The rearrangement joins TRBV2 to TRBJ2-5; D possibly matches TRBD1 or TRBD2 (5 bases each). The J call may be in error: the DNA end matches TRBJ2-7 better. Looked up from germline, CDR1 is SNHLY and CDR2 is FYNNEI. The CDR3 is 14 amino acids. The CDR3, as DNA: TGTGCCAGCACCCCGGGACCGAAGACCTACGAGCAGTACTTC. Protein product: CASTPGPKTYEQYF.

The CDR3 is CASSFGAAGDQETQYF. The CDR3 DNA reads TGTGCCAGCAGCTTCGGCGCAGCGGGGGACCAAGAGACCCAGTACTTC. The V and J genes are TRBV7-6 and TRBJ2-5; 8 bases are a match to TRBD2. Germline lookup yields CDR1 SGHVS and CDR2 FNYEAQ. V lost 3 bases to trimming and J lost 0 bases; unmatched junction nucleotides: 6. The CDR3 totals 16 residues.